What follows describes a single T cell receptor beta chain. TCRdb reprocessed the reads with MiXCR, giving one entry per CDR3 protein. The table has nearly 450,000 distinct CDR3 sequences, approximately 31% seen once. These data are taken from a study of T cell repertoires in cytomegalovirus infection. The sequence was collected from a human donor in good health (CMV status not recorded). Some clones in this sample may be carry-over from other donors' samples. The sequenced material came from PBMCs.

The CDR3 loop is CAISETSYEQYF. In DNA, the CDR3 is TGTGCCATCAGTGAGACTAGCTACGAGCAGTACTTC. This chain joins TRBV10-3 and TRBJ2-7, with D maybe TRBD2 (5 bases). CDR1 ENHRY and CDR2 SYGVKD come from the germline V gene. The CDR3 runs to 12 residues. The V end lost 2 bases, the J end lost 3 bases, and 5 bases lay between the germline ends.